This T cell receptor (beta chain) derives from a study of cytomegalovirus exposure and HLA in healthy donors. Trimming removed 7 bases from V and 3 bases from J; junction bases left unmatched: 8. This CDR3 region has 14 residues. Germline values: CDR1 WSHSY, CDR2 SAAADI. Notes on this clone: Its cognate antigen is unknown.

The study ran its PCR with 60 Vbeta and 13 Jbeta primers. Libraries were prepared by immunoSEQ multiplex PCR; TCRdb keeps only in-frame clonotypes and omits some of them. Seen in this sample are just over 200,000 clones; the ten most common clones hold about 1%. Study findings and constraints: The investigators catalogued some 160 TCR beta chains as cytomegalovirus-associated.

This rearrangement joins TRBV10-2 to TRBJ2-5; 7 positions match TRBD1. The sequencing input was PBMCs. The receptor comes from a girl aged 2 to 10 in good health and CMV-seropositive. The CDR3: CASNGVTGEETQYF. The CDR3 coding sequence is TGCGCCAGCAATGGGGTTACAGGGGAAGAGACCCAGTACTTC.